One sample yielded the 20 T cell receptor beta chains listed below, sequenced in a study of siplizumab effects on memory and regulatory T cells. Method: immunoSEQ multiplex PCR; TCRdb's copy keeps in-frame clones and lacks some. The sample has tens of thousands of clones, about 93% seen once; the top ten hold roughly a sixth. The sequenced sample consisted of CD8+ T cells sorted from blood. These TCRs come from a human donor in good health.

The chain recombines TRBV9 with TRBJ2-3; weak D call: TRBD2 (6 bases). Germline assignment: CDR1 SGDLS and CDR2 YYNGEE. This CDR3 is 14 amino acids long. The V end was cut by 3 bases, the J end by 5 bases, with 13 bases between. The CDR3 sequence is CASSDSSVRDTQYF. For the CDR3, the DNA is TGTGCCAGCAGCGACTCTAGCGTGAGAGATACGCAGTATTTT.

The count of this clone is one. V is TRBV18 and J is TRBJ2-1, with D hard to call. CDR3 length: 19 residues. CDR1 is KGHSH and CDR2 is LQKENI in the germline V gene. Trimming cost V 6 bases and J 5 bases, with 29 bases left between them. CDR3 nucleotide sequence: TGTGCCAGCTCCCCCGGGTTGGTTCAAAGACCGCCCGATGACAATGAGCAGTTCTTC. This gives the protein CASSPGLVQRPPDDNEQFF.

V gene TRBV6-6 combines with J gene TRBJ2-7; possible D gene TRBD1, 6 bases. Deletions cut 2 bases from V and 5 bases from J, with 10 bases between. Germline lookup yields CDR1 MNHNY and CDR2 SVGAGI (reference sequence). The CDR3 runs 13 residues. The CDR3 DNA follows: TGTGCCAGCAGTTACACCCGACAGGACGAGCAGTACTTC. This sequence encodes CASSYTRQDEQYF.

The CDR3 bases are TGTGCCAGCAGCTTTTTTCCGGAAAGGGTCTATGGCTACACCTTC. This codes for CASSFFPERVYGYTF. The rearrangement uses TRBV5-5 and TRBJ1-2; D uncertain. CDR1 SGHKS and CDR2 YYEKEE come from the germline V gene (reference sequence). The V end lost 2 bases, the J end lost 4 bases, and 15 bases lay between the germline ends. This CDR3 spans 15 amino acids.

The CDR3 bases are TGTGCCAGTAGCCATCAGGGTGGGGAGCAGTACTTC. Translated: CASSHQGGEQYF. This chain uses TRBV19 with TRBJ2-7, with D possibly being TRBD1 (5 bases). Germline CDR1 reads LNHDA; CDR2 reads SQIVND (reference sequence). V lost 6 bases, J lost 7 bases, and 13 bases lay in between. The length of the CDR3 is 12 residues.

V is TRBV28 and J is TRBJ2-3; D not certain. The length of the CDR3 is 17 residues. Germline-derived CDR1 and CDR2 are MDHEN and SYDVKM. V gave up 4 bases and J gave up 0 bases, with 17 bases separating them. CDR3 nucleotide sequence: TGTGCCAGCAGTTCGGGTCCACCCCCCTCTAGCACAGATACGCAGTATTTT. It translates to CASSSGPPPSSTDTQYF. The whole variable domain, remainder taken from reference TRBV28 and TRBJ2-3, is DVKVTQSSRYLVKRTGEKVFLECVQDMDHENMFWYRQDPGLGLRLIYFSYDVKMKEKGDIPEGYSVSREKKERFSLILESASTNQTSMYLCASSSGPPPSSTDTQYFGPGTRLTVL.

The gene calls are TRBV18 and TRBJ2-5; the D is unclear. CDR3 size: 16 residues. The V end was cut by 1 base, the J end by 1 base, with 13 bases between. Germline V gives CDR1 KGHSH, CDR2 LQKENI. As DNA, the CDR3 is TGTGCCAGCTCACCACGGTTCCAACAGTCCCAAGAGACCCAGTACTTC. It encodes CASSPRFQQSQETQYF.

This chain links TRBV28 with TRBJ1-6; D remains ambiguous. Germline V gives CDR1 MDHEN, CDR2 SYDVKM. The CDR3 contains 19 residues. Trimming took 2 bases from V and 0 from J, leaving 17 bases between them. The CDR3 sequence: CASSLGGMRGSSYNSPLHF. The CDR3, as DNA: TGTGCCAGCAGTTTAGGTGGTATGCGCGGGAGCTCCTATAATTCACCCCTCCACTTT. Full variable domain (outside the CDR3, taken from reference TRBV28 and TRBJ1-6): DVKVTQSSRYLVKRTGEKVFLECVQDMDHENMFWYRQDPGLGLRLIYFSYDVKMKEKGDIPEGYSVSREKKERFSLILESASTNQTSMYLCASSLGGMRGSSYNSPLHFGNGTRLTVT.

The V gene is TRBV7-8, the J gene TRBJ1-5; weak D call: TRBD1 (5 bases). The germline V and J ends were trimmed by 5 bases and 9 bases, with 17 bases remaining between them. CDR1 is SGHVS, CDR2 FQNEAQ, per germline. The CDR3 runs 14 residues. In DNA form, the CDR3 reads TGTGCCAGCAGCGACCTTGGGGGGGTACGGCCCCAGCATTTT. This translates into CASSDLGGVRPQHF. The full variable domain, its missing parts supplied by reference TRBV7-8 and TRBJ1-5, is GAGVSQSPRYKVAKRGQDVALRCDPISGHVSLFWYQQALGQGPEFLTYFQNEAQLDKSGLPSDRFFAERPEGSVSTLKIQRTQQEDSAVYLCASSDLGGVRPQHFGDGTRLSIL.

The genes are TRBV27 and TRBJ2-7; perhaps D is TRBD1 or TRBD2 (6 bases each). V gave up 3 bases and J gave up 3 bases, with 12 bases separating them. The V gene's germline CDR1 is MNHEY and CDR2 SMNVEV (reference sequence). The CDR3 has 14 amino acids. CDR3 nucleotides: TGTGCCAGCAGTTTTGGGGGGCCCAGCTACGAGCAGTACTTC. Its protein product is CASSFGGPSYEQYF.

The rearrangement joins TRBV5-1 to TRBJ1-6; the D gene is possibly TRBD1 (5 bases). The CDR3 consists of 15 residues. Germline CDR1 and CDR2: SGHRS and YFSETQ. The V gene lost 3 bases and the J gene lost 7 bases, with 14 bases spanning the gap. The CDR3 bases are TGCGCCAGCAGCTGGTGGGGGGAAGGGAATTCACCCCTCCACTTT. Protein product: CASSWWGEGNSPLHF. Using reference TRBV5-1 and TRBJ1-6 for the parts outside the CDR3, the full variable domain is KAGVTQTPRYLIKTRGQQVTLSCSPISGHRSVSWYQQTPGQGLQFLFEYFSETQRNKGNFPGRFSGRQFSNSRSEMNVSTLELGDSALYLCASSWWGEGNSPLHFGNGTRLTVT.

This clone was observed once. The chain employs TRBV20-1 and TRBJ2-2; no definite D call. V was trimmed by 3 bases and J by 8 bases, leaving 7 bases between them. The CDR3 length is 11 residues. Germline CDR1 is DFQATT and CDR2 is SNEGSKA (reference sequence). This CDR3 reads CSASVQGELFF. As DNA, the CDR3 is TGCAGTGCTAGCGTCCAGGGGGAGCTGTTTTTT.

V is TRBV9 and J is TRBJ2-5; TRBD2 aligns across 8 bases. The CDR3 length is 15 residues. The ends lost 3 bases at V and 0 bases at J; junction bases unmatched: 4. Germline V gene lookup returns CDR1 SGDLS and CDR2 YYNGEE. The CDR3 loop is CASSEGLAYQETQYF. The CDR3 DNA reads TGTGCCAGCAGCGAAGGACTAGCCTACCAAGAGACCCAGTACTTC.

The chain employs TRBV5-1 and TRBJ2-3, with D possibly matching TRBD2 (5 bases). The CDR3 extends over 15 amino acids. Trimming took 0 bases from V and 3 from J, leaving 11 bases between them. Germline V CDR1 and CDR2: SGHRS, YFSETQ. For the CDR3, the DNA is TGCGCCAGCAGCTTGGGTAGCGCCCTTACAGATACGCAGTATTTT. Protein sequence: CASSLGSALTDTQYF.

The V and J genes are TRBV27 and TRBJ2-7; possibly TRBD2 for D (6 bases). The germline V gene encodes CDR1 MNHEY and CDR2 SMNVEV (reference sequence). Trimming took 6 bases from V and 4 from J, leaving 13 bases between them. The CDR3 covers 13 residues. CDR3 in DNA: TGTGCCAGCAGCCCCGGAGGGAGGTACGAGCAGTACTTC. The encoded protein is CASSPGGRYEQYF.

The V call is TRBV15, the J call TRBJ2-3; D remains ambiguous. V gave up 5 bases and J gave up 6 bases, with 6 bases separating them. The germline gives CDR1 LNHNV, CDR2 YYDKDF (reference sequence). This CDR3 spans 11 amino acids. The DNA of the CDR3 is TGTGCCACCAGCCAGCAGGATACGCAGTATTTT. Translation: CATSQQDTQYF.

This chain uses TRBV6-6 with TRBJ2-7; unclear D gene. Germline CDR1 and CDR2: MNHNY and SVGAGI (reference sequence). This CDR3 is 11 amino acids long. The germline V and J ends were trimmed by 3 bases and 7 bases, with 7 bases remaining between them. CDR3 residues: CASSYNREQYF. As DNA, the CDR3 is TGTGCCAGCAGTTATAACAGAGAGCAGTACTTC.

In its sample, this clone ranks as medium-sized. This chain uses TRBV6-5 with TRBJ1-2, with D tentatively TRBD1 (6 bases). The CDR3 runs 13 residues. V was cut by 4 bases and J by 6 bases, with 12 bases left in between. Germline V lookup: CDR1 MNHEY, CDR2 SVGAGI. CDR3 in amino acids: CASSFGQGNGYTF. The CDR3 bases are TGTGCCAGCAGTTTTGGGCAGGGGAATGGCTACACCTTC.

The count of this clone is one. The rearrangement links TRBV27 to TRBJ2-7, with 7 nucleotides matching TRBD1. The V gene end was trimmed by 3 bases and the J gene end by 3 bases; junction bases not matched to a gene: 2. The CDR3 length is 13 residues. Germline CDR1 is MNHEY and CDR2 is SMNVEV (reference sequence). The CDR3 nucleotides read TGTGCCAGCAGTTTGGGACAGTACTACGAGCAGTACTTC. It codes for CASSLGQYYEQYF.

The chain uses TRBV29-1 and TRBJ1-3; D call uncertain. The CDR3 has 11 amino acids. Per the germline V gene, CDR1 is SQVTM and CDR2 is ANQGSEA. V lost 5 bases and J 5 bases, leaving 7 bases between the germline ends. The CDR3 DNA reads as TGCAGCGTTCACGCTAGAAACACCATATATTTT. Translating it yields CSVHARNTIYF.